The rows below give T cell receptor beta chains drawn from one sample of a study of shared clonotypes between healthy human individuals. Sequencing used immunoSEQ multiplex PCR; TCRdb keeps in-frame clones, though not all of them. Among a few million clones listed, 85% to 95% were seen once. The specimen was naive CD4+ T cells from PBMCs. The receptors derive from a man younger than 35 in good health. Some clones in this sample may be carry-over from other donors' samples. The CDR3 runs from the conserved cysteine through the conserved F or W. Fields, in order: CDR3 protein, CDR3 DNA, D gene, J gene, clone size, V gene. D genes are given only for firm matches. The listing skips clone size in some rows; elsewhere it reads once, few, many or a size class.

CDR3 protein: CASSLLPGTSDSYEQYF
CDR3 DNA: TGCGCCAGCAGCTTACTACCCGGGACTAGCGACTCCTACGAGCAGTACTTC
D gene: TRBD2
J gene: TRBJ2-7
clone size: once
V gene: TRBV5-1

CDR3 protein: CASSPAMTVRTNYGYTF
CDR3 DNA: TGTGCCAGCAGCCCAGCGATGACAGTCAGAACTAACTATGGCTACACCTTC
D gene: .
J gene: TRBJ1-2
clone size: .
V gene: TRBV7-2

CDR3 protein: CAISETTSGSGTDTQYF
CDR3 DNA: TGTGCCATCAGTGAGACCACTAGCGGGAGCGGCACAGATACGCAGTATTTT
D gene: TRBD2
J gene: TRBJ2-3
clone size: .
V gene: TRBV10-3

CDR3 protein: CASSSGGVGDQLQHF
CDR3 DNA: TGCGCCAGCAGCTCCGGAGGGGTAGGGGATCAGCTCCAGCATTTT
D gene: .
J gene: TRBJ1-5
clone size: .
V gene: TRBV5-1

CDR3 protein: CASSLDLAGSYEQYF
CDR3 DNA: TGCGCCAGCAGCTTGGATCTAGCGGGTTCCTACGAGCAGTACTTC
D gene: TRBD2
J gene: TRBJ2-7
clone size: .
V gene: TRBV5-1

CDR3 protein: CASSPRGGIADTQYF
CDR3 DNA: TGTGCCAGCAGCCCAAGGGGCGGGATAGCAGATACGCAGTATTTT
D gene: .
J gene: TRBJ2-3
clone size: .
V gene: TRBV4-2

CDR3 protein: CAISESRGLAGTYEQYF
CDR3 DNA: TGTGCCATCAGTGAGTCGCGGGGACTAGCGGGAACATACGAGCAGTACTTC
D gene: TRBD2
J gene: TRBJ2-7
clone size: .
V gene: TRBV10-3

CDR3 protein: CASSSRLAVSGETQYF
CDR3 DNA: TGTGCCAGCAGCTCCAGACTAGCGGTTTCGGGAGAGACCCAGTACTTC
D gene: TRBD2
J gene: TRBJ2-5
clone size: once
V gene: TRBV7-2

CDR3 protein: CASNHLRGEETQYF
CDR3 DNA: TGTGCCAGCAACCACTTGAGGGGCGAGGAGACCCAGTACTTC
D gene: .
J gene: TRBJ2-5
clone size: .
V gene: TRBV11-1

CDR3 protein: CASSRSGDKNEKLFF
CDR3 DNA: TGCGCCAGCAGCCGATCGGGGGACAAGAATGAAAAACTGTTTTTT
D gene: .
J gene: TRBJ1-4
clone size: .
V gene: TRBV5-1

CDR3 protein: CASSPSGSTDTQYF
CDR3 DNA: TGTGCCAGCAGTCCCTCGGGGAGCACAGATACGCAGTATTTT
D gene: .
J gene: TRBJ2-3
clone size: .
V gene: TRBV28

CDR3 protein: CSVVGGADEKLFF
CDR3 DNA: TGCAGCGTTGTGGGGGGGGCGGATGAAAAACTGTTTTTT
D gene: .
J gene: TRBJ1-4
clone size: .
V gene: TRBV29-1

CDR3 protein: CASSFQGRKETQYF
CDR3 DNA: TGTGCCAGCAGCTTCCAGGGTAGGAAGGAGACCCAGTACTTC
D gene: .
J gene: TRBJ2-5
clone size: .
V gene: TRBV7-2

CDR3 protein: CASSLPGQTSKNIQYF
CDR3 DNA: TGTGCCAGCAGCTTGCCGGGACAGACCTCCAAAAACATTCAGTACTTC
D gene: TRBD1
J gene: TRBJ2-4
clone size: .
V gene: TRBV11-2

CDR3 protein: CASSLAYGETQYF
CDR3 DNA: TGTGCCAGCTCACTAGCCTATGGGGAGACCCAGTACTTC
D gene: .
J gene: TRBJ2-5
clone size: .
V gene: TRBV18

CDR3 protein: CASSYSSGRDGYTF
CDR3 DNA: TGTGCCAGCAGTTACTCGTCAGGGAGGGATGGCTACACCTTC
D gene: .
J gene: TRBJ1-2
clone size: .
V gene: TRBV6-5

CDR3 protein: CASSSLLYGYTF
CDR3 DNA: TGTGCCAGCAGTTCCCTCCTCTATGGCTACACCTTC
D gene: .
J gene: TRBJ1-2
clone size: .
V gene: TRBV28

CDR3 protein: CASRRTGGYEQYF
CDR3 DNA: TGCGCCAGTCGGAGGACAGGGGGCTACGAGCAGTACTTC
D gene: TRBD1
J gene: TRBJ2-7
clone size: .
V gene: TRBV4-1

CDR3 protein: CASSARTGHSPYEQYF
CDR3 DNA: TGCGCCAGCAGCGCACGCACCGGACACAGCCCCTACGAGCAGTACTTC
D gene: .
J gene: TRBJ2-7
clone size: .
V gene: TRBV5-1

CDR3 protein: CASSQGLAGYEQYF
CDR3 DNA: TGTGCCAGCAGCCAAGGACTAGCGGGCTACGAGCAGTACTTC
D gene: TRBD2
J gene: TRBJ2-7
clone size: .
V gene: TRBV7-9

CDR3 protein: CAWTSGQGKTGELFF
CDR3 DNA: TGTGCCTGGACTAGTGGACAGGGAAAGACCGGGGAGCTGTTTTTT
D gene: TRBD1
J gene: TRBJ2-2
clone size: once
V gene: TRBV30

CDR3 protein: CASSLGYTGIHEQYF
CDR3 DNA: TGCGCCAGCAGCTTGGGGTATACAGGGATCCACGAGCAGTACTTC
D gene: .
J gene: TRBJ2-7
clone size: .
V gene: TRBV5-1

CDR3 protein: CASSRGSWDSPLHF
CDR3 DNA: TGTGCCAGCAGCCGGGGTTCCTGGGATTCACCCCTCCACTTT
D gene: .
J gene: TRBJ1-6
clone size: .
V gene: TRBV28

CDR3 protein: CASSFNGRAFGSYEQYF
CDR3 DNA: TGTGCCAGTAGTTTTAACGGGAGGGCCTTTGGCTCCTACGAGCAGTACTTC
D gene: TRBD2
J gene: TRBJ2-7
clone size: .
V gene: TRBV19

CDR3 protein: CASSPGTSGRFNEQFF
CDR3 DNA: TGTGCCAGCAGTCCCGGGACTAGCGGGAGGTTCAATGAGCAGTTCTTC
D gene: TRBD2
J gene: TRBJ2-1
clone size: .
V gene: TRBV28

CDR3 protein: CASSFGLRGDTQYF
CDR3 DNA: TGTGCCAGCAGTTTCGGACTCAGGGGAGATACGCAGTATTTT
D gene: .
J gene: TRBJ2-3
clone size: .
V gene: TRBV28

CDR3 protein: CASTAGQGSSYEQYF
CDR3 DNA: TGTGCCAGCACCGCGGGACAGGGAAGCTCCTACGAGCAGTACTTC
D gene: TRBD1
J gene: TRBJ2-7
clone size: .
V gene: TRBV6-6

CDR3 protein: CASSVGEGWATEQYF
CDR3 DNA: TGTGCCAGCAGCGTAGGAGAGGGTTGGGCTACCGAGCAGTACTTC
D gene: .
J gene: TRBJ2-7
clone size: .
V gene: TRBV9

CDR3 protein: CASSPLVFSGANTGELFF
CDR3 DNA: TGTGCCAGCAGCCCCCTGGTTTTTAGCGGAGCGAACACCGGGGAGCTGTTTTTT
D gene: .
J gene: TRBJ2-2
clone size: .
V gene: TRBV9

CDR3 protein: CATSVLTNTEAFF
CDR3 DNA: TGTGCCACCTCGGTCCTTACGAACACTGAAGCTTTCTTT
D gene: .
J gene: TRBJ1-1
clone size: .
V gene: TRBV10-3

CDR3 protein: CASSLAQTMGDIQYF
CDR3 DNA: TGCGCCAGCAGCTTGGCACAGACGATGGGGGACATTCAGTACTTC
D gene: .
J gene: TRBJ2-4
clone size: once
V gene: TRBV5-1

CDR3 protein: CASSSRGTVNTEAFF
CDR3 DNA: TGTGCCAGCAGTTCCAGGGGGACGGTGAACACTGAAGCTTTCTTT
D gene: TRBD1
J gene: TRBJ1-1
clone size: .
V gene: TRBV28

CDR3 protein: CAINRQSSYNEQFF
CDR3 DNA: TGTGCCATCAACCGACAGAGCTCCTACAATGAGCAGTTCTTC
D gene: .
J gene: TRBJ2-1
clone size: .
V gene: TRBV10-3

CDR3 protein: CASSLEGNYGYTF
CDR3 DNA: TGTGCCAGCAGCTTGGAGGGAAACTATGGCTACACCTTC
D gene: .
J gene: TRBJ1-2
clone size: .
V gene: TRBV5-6

CDR3 protein: CASSSLSLQGDFQPQHF
CDR3 DNA: TGTGCCAGCAGTTCGTTATCGTTACAGGGGGACTTTCAGCCCCAGCATTTT
D gene: TRBD1
J gene: TRBJ1-5
clone size: .
V gene: TRBV28

CDR3 protein: CSVEDVRNYGYTF
CDR3 DNA: TGCAGCGTTGAAGATGTCAGAAACTATGGCTACACCTTC
D gene: .
J gene: TRBJ1-2
clone size: few
V gene: TRBV29-1

CDR3 protein: CASTQGGTEFYGYTF
CDR3 DNA: TGTGCCAGCACCCAAGGGGGGACAGAGTTCTATGGCTACACCTTC
D gene: TRBD1
J gene: TRBJ1-2
clone size: .
V gene: TRBV28